This T cell receptor beta chain was sequenced during a study of control samples from healthy donors and cancer patients. In this sample, this clone turned up once. The CDR3 is 12 residues long. CDR1 LNHDA and CDR2 SQIVND come from the germline V gene (reference sequence). Trimming pared 6 bases from V and 1 base from J, leaving 6 bases between. Method: immunoSEQ multiplex PCR; TCRdb's copy keeps in-frame clones and lacks some. Here the sample spans roughly 130,000 clones, roughly 90% being singletons. This TCR derives from a man aged 18 to 35 in good health. The sample taken for sequencing was blood. The chain employs TRBV19 and TRBJ1-1; no definite D call. CDR3 DNA sequence: TGTGCCAGTAGCGCAAAGAACACTGAAGCTTTCTTT. It codes for CASSAKNTEAFF.